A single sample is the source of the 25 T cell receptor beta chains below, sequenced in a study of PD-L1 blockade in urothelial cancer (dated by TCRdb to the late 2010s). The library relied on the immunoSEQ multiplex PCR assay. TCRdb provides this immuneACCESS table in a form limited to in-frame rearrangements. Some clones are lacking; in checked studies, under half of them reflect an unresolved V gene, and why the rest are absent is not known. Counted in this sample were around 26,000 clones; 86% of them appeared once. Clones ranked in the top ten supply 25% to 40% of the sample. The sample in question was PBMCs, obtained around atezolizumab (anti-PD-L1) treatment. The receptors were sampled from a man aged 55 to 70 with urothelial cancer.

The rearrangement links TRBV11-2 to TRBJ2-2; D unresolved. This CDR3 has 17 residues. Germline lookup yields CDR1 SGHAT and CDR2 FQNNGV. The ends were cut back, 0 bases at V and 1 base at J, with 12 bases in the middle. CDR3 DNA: TGTGCCAGCAGCTTAGATCTTGCGCCAGGGAACACCGGGGAGCTGTTTTTT. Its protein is CASSLDLAPGNTGELFF.

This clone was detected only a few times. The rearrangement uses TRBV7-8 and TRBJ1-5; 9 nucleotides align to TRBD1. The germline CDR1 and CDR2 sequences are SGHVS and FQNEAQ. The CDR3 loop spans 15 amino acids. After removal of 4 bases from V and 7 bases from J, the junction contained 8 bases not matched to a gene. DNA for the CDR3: TGTGCCAGCAGCTACGGGACAGGGACTGGACAGCCCCAGCATTTT. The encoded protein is CASSYGTGTGQPQHF.

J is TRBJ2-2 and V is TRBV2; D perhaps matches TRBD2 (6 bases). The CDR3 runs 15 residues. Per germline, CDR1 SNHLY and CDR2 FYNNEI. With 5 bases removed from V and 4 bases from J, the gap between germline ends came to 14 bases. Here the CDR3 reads CASSPSPGVTGELFF. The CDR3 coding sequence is TGTGCCAGCAGTCCGTCTCCGGGAGTCACCGGGGAGCTGTTTTTT.

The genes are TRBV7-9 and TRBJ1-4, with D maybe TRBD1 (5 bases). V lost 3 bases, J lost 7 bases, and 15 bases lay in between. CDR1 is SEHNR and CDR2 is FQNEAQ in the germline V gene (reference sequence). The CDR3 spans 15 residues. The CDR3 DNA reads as TGTGCCAGCAGCTTTTACAAGGGGATTCGTGAAAAACTGTTTTTT. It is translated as CASSFYKGIREKLFF.

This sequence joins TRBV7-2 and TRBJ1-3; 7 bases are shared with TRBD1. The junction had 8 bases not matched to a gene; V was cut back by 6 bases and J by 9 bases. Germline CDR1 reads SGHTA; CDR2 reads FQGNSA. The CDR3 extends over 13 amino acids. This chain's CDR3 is CASRGTVSATIYF. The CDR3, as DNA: TGTGCCAGCAGAGGGACAGTCTCTGCCACCATATATTTT.

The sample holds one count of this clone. The CDR3: CASSLVRQSTGELFF. The CDR3 coding sequence is TGTGCCAGCAGCTTAGTCAGACAGAGCACCGGGGAGCTGTTTTTT. The V and J genes are TRBV7-8 and TRBJ2-2; tentative D call: TRBD1 (5 bases). The CDR3 extends over 15 amino acids. V shed 1 base and J shed 4 bases, with 10 bases lying between them. Germline V lookup: CDR1 SGHVS, CDR2 FQNEAQ.

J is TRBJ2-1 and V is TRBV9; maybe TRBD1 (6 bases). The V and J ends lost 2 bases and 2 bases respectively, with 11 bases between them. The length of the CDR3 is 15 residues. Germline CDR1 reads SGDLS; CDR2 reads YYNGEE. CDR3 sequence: CASSVRQAPYNEQFF. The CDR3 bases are TGTGCCAGCAGCGTCCGACAGGCCCCCTACAATGAGCAGTTCTTC.

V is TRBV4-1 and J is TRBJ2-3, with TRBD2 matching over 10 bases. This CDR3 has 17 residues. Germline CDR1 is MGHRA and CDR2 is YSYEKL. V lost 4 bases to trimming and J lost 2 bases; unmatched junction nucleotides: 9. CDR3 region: CASSRGVAGGLTDTQYF. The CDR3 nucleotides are TGCGCCAGCAGCCGGGGGGTAGCGGGAGGACTCACAGATACGCAGTATTTT.

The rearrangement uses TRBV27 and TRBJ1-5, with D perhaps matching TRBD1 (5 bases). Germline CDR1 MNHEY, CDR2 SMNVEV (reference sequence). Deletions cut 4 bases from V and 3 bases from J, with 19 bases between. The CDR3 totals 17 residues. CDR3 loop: CASSSTSWGGNNQPQHF. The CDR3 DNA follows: TGTGCCAGCAGTTCTACCAGTTGGGGGGGAAACAATCAGCCCCAGCATTTT.

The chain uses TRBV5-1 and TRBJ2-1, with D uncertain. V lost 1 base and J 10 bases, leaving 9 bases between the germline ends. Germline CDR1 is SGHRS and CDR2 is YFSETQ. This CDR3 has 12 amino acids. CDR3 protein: CASSLIPTEQFF. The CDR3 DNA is TGCGCCAGCAGCTTGATACCTACCGAGCAGTTCTTC.

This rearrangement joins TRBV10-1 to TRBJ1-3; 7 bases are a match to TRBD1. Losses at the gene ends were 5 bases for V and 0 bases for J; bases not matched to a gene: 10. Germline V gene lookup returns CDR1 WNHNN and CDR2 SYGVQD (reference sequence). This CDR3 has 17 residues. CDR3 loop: CASSPGTERRSGNTIYF. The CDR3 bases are TGCGCCAGCAGTCCCGGGACAGAGAGACGCTCTGGAAACACCATATATTTT.

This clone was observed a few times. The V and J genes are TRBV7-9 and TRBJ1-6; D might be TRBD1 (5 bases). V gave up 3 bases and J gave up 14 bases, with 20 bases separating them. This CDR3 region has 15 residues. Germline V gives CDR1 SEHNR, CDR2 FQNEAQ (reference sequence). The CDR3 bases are TGTGCCAGCAGCTTCCCGGGACGGGGGGTTGAGGCCCTCCACTTT. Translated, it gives CASSFPGRGVEALHF. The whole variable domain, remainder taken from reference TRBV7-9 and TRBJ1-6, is DTGVSQNPRHKITKRGQNVTFRCDPISEHNRLYWYRQTLGQGPEFLTYFQNEAQLEKSRLLSDRFSAERPKGSFSTLEIQRTEQGDSAMYLCASSFPGRGVEALHFGNGTRLTVT.

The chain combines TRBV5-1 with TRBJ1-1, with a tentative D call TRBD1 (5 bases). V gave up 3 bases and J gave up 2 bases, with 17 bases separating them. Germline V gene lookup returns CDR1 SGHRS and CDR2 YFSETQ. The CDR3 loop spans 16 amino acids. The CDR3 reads CASSSLPGLLNTEAFF. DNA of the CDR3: TGCGCCAGCAGCTCCCTCCCAGGGTTATTAAACACTGAAGCTTTCTTT. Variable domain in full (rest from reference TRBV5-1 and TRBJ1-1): KAGVTQTPRYLIKTRGQQVTLSCSPISGHRSVSWYQQTPGQGLQFLFEYFSETQRNKGNFPGRFSGRQFSNSRSEMNVSTLELGDSALYLCASSSLPGLLNTEAFFGQGTRLTVV.

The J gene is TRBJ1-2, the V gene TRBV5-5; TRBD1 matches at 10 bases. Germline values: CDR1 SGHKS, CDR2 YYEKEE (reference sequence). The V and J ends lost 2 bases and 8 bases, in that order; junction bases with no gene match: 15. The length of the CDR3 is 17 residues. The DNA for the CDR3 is TGTGCCAGCAGCTTTACTTCTACGACCGGGACAGGGGTCGGCTACACCTTC. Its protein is CASSFTSTTGTGVGYTF.

This CDR3 is CASSANNSPLHF. As DNA, the CDR3 is TGTGCCAGCAGTGCCAATAATTCACCCCTCCACTTT. The V and J genes are TRBV2 and TRBJ1-6; D call uncertain. Germline V gene data show CDR1 as SNHLY and CDR2 as FYNNEI. V was trimmed by 4 bases and J by 5 bases, leaving 3 bases between them. CDR3 length: 12 amino acids.

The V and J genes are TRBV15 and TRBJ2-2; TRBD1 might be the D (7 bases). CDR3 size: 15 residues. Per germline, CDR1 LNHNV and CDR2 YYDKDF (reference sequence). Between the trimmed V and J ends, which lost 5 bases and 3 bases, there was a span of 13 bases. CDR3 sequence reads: CATSGRDRHTGELFF. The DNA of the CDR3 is TGTGCCACCAGCGGGCGGGACAGACACACCGGGGAGCTGTTTTTT.

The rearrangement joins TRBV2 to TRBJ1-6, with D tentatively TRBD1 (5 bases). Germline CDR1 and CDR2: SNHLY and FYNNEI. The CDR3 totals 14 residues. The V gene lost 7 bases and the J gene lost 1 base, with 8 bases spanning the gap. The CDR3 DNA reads TGTGCCAGCAAGCAGGGTTCCTATAATTCACCCCTCCACTTT. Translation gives CASKQGSYNSPLHF.

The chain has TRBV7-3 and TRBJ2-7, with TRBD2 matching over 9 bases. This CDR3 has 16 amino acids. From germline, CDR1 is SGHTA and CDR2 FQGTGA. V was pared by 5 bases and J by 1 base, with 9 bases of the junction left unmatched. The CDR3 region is CASSISGGLGSYEQYF. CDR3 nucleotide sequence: TGTGCCAGCAGCATAAGCGGGGGGCTCGGGTCCTACGAGCAGTACTTC.

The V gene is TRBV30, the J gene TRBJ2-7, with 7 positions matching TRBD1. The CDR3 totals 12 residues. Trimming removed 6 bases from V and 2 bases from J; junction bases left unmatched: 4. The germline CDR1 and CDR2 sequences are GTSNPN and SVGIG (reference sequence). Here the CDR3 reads CACKQGTYEQYF. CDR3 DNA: TGTGCCTGTAAACAGGGGACCTACGAGCAGTACTTC.

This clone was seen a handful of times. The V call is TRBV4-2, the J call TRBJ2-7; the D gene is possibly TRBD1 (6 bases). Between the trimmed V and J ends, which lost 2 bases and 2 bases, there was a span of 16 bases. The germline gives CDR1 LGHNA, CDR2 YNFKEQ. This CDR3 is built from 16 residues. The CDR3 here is CASSQTDSTGTYEQYF. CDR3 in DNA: TGTGCCAGCAGCCAAACGGACTCTACAGGGACCTACGAGCAGTACTTC.

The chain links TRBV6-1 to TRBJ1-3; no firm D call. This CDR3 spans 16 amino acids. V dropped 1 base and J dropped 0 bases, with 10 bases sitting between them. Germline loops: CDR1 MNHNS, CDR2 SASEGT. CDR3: CASSEGHRYSGNTIYF. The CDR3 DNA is TGTGCCAGCAGTGAAGGACACCGATACTCTGGAAACACCATATATTTT.

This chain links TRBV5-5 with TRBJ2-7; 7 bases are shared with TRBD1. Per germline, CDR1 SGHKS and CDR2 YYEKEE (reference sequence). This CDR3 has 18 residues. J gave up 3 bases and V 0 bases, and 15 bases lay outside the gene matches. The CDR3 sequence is CASSLGQGFIGRDYEQYF. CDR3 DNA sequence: TGTGCCAGCAGCTTGGGACAGGGTTTCATCGGACGGGACTACGAGCAGTACTTC.

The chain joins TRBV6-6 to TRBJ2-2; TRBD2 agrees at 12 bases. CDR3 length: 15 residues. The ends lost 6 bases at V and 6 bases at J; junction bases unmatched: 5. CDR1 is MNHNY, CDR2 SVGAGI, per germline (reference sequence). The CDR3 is CASSRTSGASGELFF. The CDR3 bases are TGTGCCAGCAGCAGGACTAGCGGGGCGTCCGGGGAGCTGTTTTTT.

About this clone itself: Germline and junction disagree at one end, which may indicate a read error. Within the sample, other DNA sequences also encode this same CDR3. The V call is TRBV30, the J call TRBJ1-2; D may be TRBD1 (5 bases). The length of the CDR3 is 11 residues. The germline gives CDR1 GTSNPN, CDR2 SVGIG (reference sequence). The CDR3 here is CAWTFNYGYTF. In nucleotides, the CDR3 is TGCGCCTGGACATTTAACTATGGCTACACCTTC.

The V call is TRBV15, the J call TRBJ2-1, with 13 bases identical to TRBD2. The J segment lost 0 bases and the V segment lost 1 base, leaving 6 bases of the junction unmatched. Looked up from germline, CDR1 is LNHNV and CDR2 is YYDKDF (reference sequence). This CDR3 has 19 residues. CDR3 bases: TGTGCCACCAGCAGAGCAGAAAGGACTAGCGGGAGCTCCTACAATGAGCAGTTCTTC. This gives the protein CATSRAERTSGSSYNEQFF.